Following are 18 T cell receptor beta chains from one sample sequenced in a study of siplizumab effects on memory and regulatory T cells. TCRdb's copy holds only in-frame clones and misses some; the assay was immunoSEQ multiplex PCR. This table holds roughly 62,000 clones, 90% to 95% found once. The material sequenced was CD8+ T cells sorted from blood. These receptors all stem from a human donor in good health.

The V and J genes are TRBV6-5 and TRBJ1-4; a possible D gene is TRBD1 (6 bases). Trimming removed 7 bases from V and 8 bases from J, with 8 bases in between. The length of the CDR3 is 11 residues. Germline-derived CDR1 and CDR2 are MNHEY and SVGAGI. For the CDR3, the DNA is TGTGCCAGCAAAAGGGGGGAAAAACTGTTTTTT. Residues: CASKRGEKLFF.

The chain joins TRBV5-4 to TRBJ2-7; D is perhaps TRBD1 (6 bases). Germline V CDR1 and CDR2: SGHNT, YYREEE (reference sequence). The CDR3 has 14 amino acids. The V and J ends lost 4 bases and 6 bases respectively, with 17 bases between them. Written as DNA, the CDR3 is TGTGCCAGCAGCACGAGTACAGGGTATAGCGAGCAGTACTTC. Translation gives CASSTSTGYSEQYF.

This clone was observed once. The chain joins TRBV4-3 to TRBJ2-7, with 10 bases that match TRBD1. V shed 4 bases, J shed 6 bases, and the junction held 6 bases outside the gene matches. There are 14 residues in the CDR3. The germline gives CDR1 LGHNA, CDR2 YSLEER. In DNA form, the CDR3 reads TGCGCCAGCAGCCCTAGGACAGGGGGTGGCGAGCAGTACTTC. Protein: CASSPRTGGGEQYF.

The V call is TRBV19, the J call TRBJ2-3, with 8 bases that match TRBD1. The germline V gene has CDR1 LNHDA and CDR2 SQIVND (reference sequence). After removal of 5 bases from V and 0 bases from J, the junction contained 7 bases not matched to a gene. The CDR3 length is 16 residues. The CDR3 bases are TGTGCCAGTAGTCGTCTCCGGGACAGGAGCACAGATACGCAGTATTTT. It is translated as CASSRLRDRSTDTQYF.

The rearrangement links TRBV21-1 to TRBJ2-4; the table's TRBD2 call for D was not verified on the DNA. TRBV21-1 is recorded as a pseudogene. The CDR3 totals 14 residues. The CDR3 sequence: CASSEDGLKNIQYF. DNA of the CDR3: TGTGCCAGCAGCGAGGACGGACTCAAAAACATTCAGTACTTC.

The chain couples TRBV30 to TRBJ2-1, with D maybe TRBD1 (5 bases). V lost 4 bases to trimming and J lost 5 bases, with 18 bases between them. This CDR3 spans 15 amino acids. The V gene's germline CDR1 is GTSNPN and CDR2 SVGIG (reference sequence). DNA of the CDR3: TGTGCCTGGAATGGTAGAGACAGAACGAACAATGAGCAGTTCTTC. It yields the protein CAWNGRDRTNNEQFF. The full variable domain, rest sourced from reference TRBV30 and TRBJ2-1, is SQTIHQWPATLVQPVGSPLSLECTVEGTSNPNLYWYRQAAGRGLQLLFYSVGIGQISSEVPQNLSASRPQDRQFILSSKKLLLSDSGFYLCAWNGRDRTNNEQFFGPGTRLTVL.

The chain employs TRBV4-1 and TRBJ2-7; 8 nucleotides line up with TRBD1. Germline lookup yields CDR1 MGHRA and CDR2 YSYEKL. V lost 4 bases, J lost 5 bases, and 7 bases stayed unmatched. The CDR3 loop spans 14 amino acids. The CDR3 reads CASSLTRGPDEQYF. In nucleotides, the CDR3 is TGCGCCAGCAGCCTAACCAGGGGGCCGGACGAGCAGTACTTC.

V usage is TRBV29-1 and J usage is TRBJ2-5; no clear D. The CDR3 sequence is 11 residues long. V lost 6 bases, J lost 5 bases, and 10 bases lay in between. Germline V lookup: CDR1 SQVTM, CDR2 ANQGSEA. The CDR3 DNA is TGCAGCGTGTCGACTGGGGAGACCCAGTACTTC. Its translation is CSVSTGETQYF.

CDR3: CAWSVMSLSGANVLTF. CDR3 in DNA: TGTGCCTGGAGTGTAATGAGTCTCTCTGGGGCCAACGTCCTGACTTTC. The chain couples TRBV30 to TRBJ2-6, with D unclear. V lost 0 bases, J lost 0 bases, and 9 bases lay in between. This CDR3 region has 16 residues. The germline V gene encodes CDR1 GTSNPN and CDR2 SVGIG (reference sequence).

The chain joins TRBV5-1 to TRBJ2-7, with D unclear. This CDR3 has 15 amino acids. Germline loops: CDR1 SGHRS, CDR2 YFSETQ. Trimming pared 0 bases from V and 1 base from J, leaving 11 bases between. The CDR3 here is CASSLVFGSSYEQYF. The CDR3 DNA reads TGCGCCAGCAGCTTGGTTTTCGGTAGTTCCTACGAGCAGTACTTC.

The rearrangement links TRBV6-5 to TRBJ1-1, with 11 positions matching TRBD1. The CDR3 loop spans 15 amino acids. V was pared by 1 base and J by 8 bases, with 6 bases of the junction left unmatched. CDR1 MNHEY and CDR2 SVGAGI come from the germline V gene. The CDR3 DNA sequence: TGTGCCAGCAGTTACTTTAGGACAGGGGGCAGAGAAGCTTTCTTT. It specifies CASSYFRTGGREAFF.

The chain joins TRBV6-5 to TRBJ2-5; D might be TRBD1 (6 bases). Per the germline V gene, CDR1 is MNHEY and CDR2 is SVGAGI. Trimming took off 5 bases at V and 2 bases at J, with 15 bases between the two ends. CDR3 length: 15 residues. The CDR3 DNA reads TGTGCCAGCAGTCTAGGACAGATTAAACAAGAGACCCAGTACTTC. Its translation: CASSLGQIKQETQYF.

CDR3: CASSLAGVSNEQFF. DNA of the CDR3: TGTGCCAGTAGTTTAGCGGGAGTTAGCAATGAGCAGTTCTTC. The J gene is TRBJ2-1, the V gene TRBV19, with 9 bases fitting TRBD2. Germline V gene lookup returns CDR1 LNHDA and CDR2 SQIVND (reference sequence). The V and J ends lost 5 bases and 6 bases, in that order; junction bases with no gene match: 5. The CDR3 contains 14 residues.

The genes are TRBV4-1 and TRBJ2-1; 9 nucleotides line up with TRBD2. CDR1 is MGHRA and CDR2 is YSYEKL in the germline V gene. V lost 3 bases and J lost 4; bases outside the gene matches: 22. The CDR3 spans 21 residues. Here the CDR3 reads CASSHSPPGLAVTPLYNEQFF. As DNA, the CDR3 is TGCGCCAGCAGCCATTCCCCTCCGGGACTAGCAGTTACCCCTCTTTACAATGAGCAGTTCTTC.

The V gene is TRBV27, the J gene TRBJ1-1, with 7 bases fitting TRBD1. With V trimmed by 5 bases and J by 6 bases, 3 bases remained unmatched. Germline CDR1 reads MNHEY; CDR2 reads SMNVEV (reference sequence). This CDR3 has 12 amino acids. CDR3 sequence: CASSPTGSEAFF. The CDR3 bases are TGTGCCAGCAGTCCGACAGGGTCTGAAGCTTTCTTT.

The gene calls are TRBV9 and TRBJ2-7; D is perhaps TRBD2 (7 bases). CDR3 length equals 15 residues. V was shortened by 4 bases and J by 2 bases, with 16 bases between the two germline ends. From germline, CDR1 is SGDLS and CDR2 YYNGEE. The CDR3 loop is CASSPGGGATYEQYF. Here the CDR3 DNA reads TGTGCCAGCAGCCCCGGAGGGGGGGCGACCTACGAGCAGTACTTC. Full variable domain (rest looked up from reference TRBV9 and TRBJ2-7): DSGVTQTPKHLITATGQRVTLRCSPRSGDLSVYWYQQSLDQGLQFLIQYYNGEERAKGNILERFSAQQFPDLHSELNLSSLELGDSALYFCASSPGGGATYEQYFGPGTRLTVT.

The CDR3 loop is CASRESRRSYNSPLHF. The CDR3 DNA sequence: TGTGCCAGCAGGGAGTCGAGACGATCCTATAATTCACCCCTCCACTTT. The chain has TRBV25-1 and TRBJ1-6, with no clear D. The V end was cut by 6 bases, the J end by 1 base, with 13 bases between. The V gene's germline CDR1 is MGHDK and CDR2 SYGVNS. The CDR3 totals 16 residues.

The V gene is TRBV7-8, the J gene TRBJ2-1, with a weak D call TRBD2 (5 bases). From germline, CDR1 is SGHVS and CDR2 FQNEAQ. This CDR3 comprises 18 residues. The ends were cut back, 1 base at V and 0 bases at J, with 16 bases in the middle. This CDR3 is CASSLEHRRRSSYNEQFF. The CDR3 DNA follows: TGTGCCAGCAGCTTAGAGCATAGGCGGAGGAGCTCCTACAATGAGCAGTTCTTC.